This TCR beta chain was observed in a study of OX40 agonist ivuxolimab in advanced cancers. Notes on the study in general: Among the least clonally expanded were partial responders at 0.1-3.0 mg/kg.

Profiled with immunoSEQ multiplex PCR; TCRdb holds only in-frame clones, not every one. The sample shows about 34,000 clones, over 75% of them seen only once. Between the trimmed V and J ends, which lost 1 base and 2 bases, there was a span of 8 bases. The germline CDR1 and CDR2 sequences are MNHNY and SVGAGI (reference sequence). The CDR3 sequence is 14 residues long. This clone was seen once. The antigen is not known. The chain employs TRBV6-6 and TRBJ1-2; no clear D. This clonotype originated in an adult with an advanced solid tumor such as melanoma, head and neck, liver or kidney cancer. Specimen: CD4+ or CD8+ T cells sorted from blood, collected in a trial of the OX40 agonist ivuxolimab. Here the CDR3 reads CASSYLQENYGYTF. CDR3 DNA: TGTGCCAGCAGTTACTTGCAGGAGAACTATGGCTACACCTTC.